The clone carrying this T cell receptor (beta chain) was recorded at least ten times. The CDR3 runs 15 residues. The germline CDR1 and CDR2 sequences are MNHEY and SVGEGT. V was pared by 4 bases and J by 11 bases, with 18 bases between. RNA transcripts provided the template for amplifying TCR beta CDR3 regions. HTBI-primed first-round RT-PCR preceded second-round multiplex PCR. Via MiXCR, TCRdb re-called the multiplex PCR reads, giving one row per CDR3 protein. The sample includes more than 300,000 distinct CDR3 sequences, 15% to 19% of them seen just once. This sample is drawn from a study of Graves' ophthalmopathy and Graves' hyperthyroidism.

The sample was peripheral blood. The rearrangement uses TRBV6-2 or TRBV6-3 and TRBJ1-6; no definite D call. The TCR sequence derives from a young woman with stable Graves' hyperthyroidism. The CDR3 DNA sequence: TGTGCCAGCAGTTCCTCGCAGAGGATCCCTGCACCCCTCCACTTT. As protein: CASSSSQRIPAPLHF.